The T cell receptor beta chain under discussion was sequenced for a study of blood T cell repertoires in COVID-19. Adults between roughly 18 and 95 years of age took part from 20 to 25 US areas. Sequencing was performed with immunoSEQ multiplex PCR; in TCRdb, only in-frame clones are kept and a portion is missing. Seen here are approximately 250,000 clones, about nine tenths observed once, and the top ten hold 2% to 2.5%. CDR3 length: 14 residues. With 6 bases removed from V and 10 bases from J, the gap between germline ends came to 21 bases. Germline CDR1 reads LNHDA; CDR2 reads SQIVND (reference sequence).

Sequenced sample: PBMCs or T cells enriched from blood (not recorded which). The TCR sequence derives from a woman aged 40 to 50 with acute COVID-19. This chain uses TRBV19 with TRBJ1-2, with D uncertain. The CDR3 sequence: CASRPEGSYGDYTF. The CDR3 DNA sequence: TGTGCCAGTAGACCCGAGGGATCGTATGGTGACTACACCTTC. Complete variable domain (other parts from reference TRBV19 and TRBJ1-2): DGGITQSPKYLFRKEGQNVTLSCEQNLNHDAMYWYRQDPGQGLRLIYYSQIVNDFQKGDIAEGYSVSREKKESFPLTVTSAQKNPTAFYLCASRPEGSYGDYTFGSGTRLTVV.